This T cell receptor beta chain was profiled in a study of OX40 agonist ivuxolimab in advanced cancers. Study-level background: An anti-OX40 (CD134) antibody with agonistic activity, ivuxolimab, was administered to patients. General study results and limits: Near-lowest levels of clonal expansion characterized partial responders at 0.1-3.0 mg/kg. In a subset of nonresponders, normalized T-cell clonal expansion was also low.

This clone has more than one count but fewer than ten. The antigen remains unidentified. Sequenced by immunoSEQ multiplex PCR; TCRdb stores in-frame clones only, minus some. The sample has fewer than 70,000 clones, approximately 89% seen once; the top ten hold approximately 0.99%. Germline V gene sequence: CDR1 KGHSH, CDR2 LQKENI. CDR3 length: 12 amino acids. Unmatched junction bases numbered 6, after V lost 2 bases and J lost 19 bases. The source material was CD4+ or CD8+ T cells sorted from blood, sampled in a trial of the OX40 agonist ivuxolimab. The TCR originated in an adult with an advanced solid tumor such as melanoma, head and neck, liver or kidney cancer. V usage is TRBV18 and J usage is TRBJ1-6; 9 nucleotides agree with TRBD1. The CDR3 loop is CASSPDRDRAHF. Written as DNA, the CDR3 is TGTGCCAGCTCACCAGACCGGGACAGGGCGCACTTT.